These 2 T cell receptor beta chains came from one sample sequenced in a study of identical twins. One entry per CDR3 protein results from TCRdb running MiXCR on the 5' RACE reads. The table has about 660,000 distinct CDR3 sequences, approximately 9% seen once. This same sample was also part of a study on yellow fever vaccine responses in identical twins.

Sequencing used PBMCs. All receptors come from a woman aged 18-29 years in good health.

This clonotype was observed a few times. This rearrangement joins TRBV6-1 to TRBJ2-3; TRBD2 agrees at 9 bases. CDR1 and CDR2 (germline): MNHNS, SASEGT. The trim removed 5 bases at V and 4 bases at J, leaving 7 bases unmatched. CDR3 size: 15 residues. CDR3 region: CASSKVAGAADTQYF. The DNA of the CDR3 is TGTGCCAGCAGTAAGGTAGCGGGAGCGGCAGATACGCAGTATTTT.

This clonotype was recorded a few times. V gene TRBV24-1 combines with J gene TRBJ1-2; 8 bases map to TRBD1. The CDR3 extends over 17 amino acids. Trimming took 0 bases from V and 4 from J; bases not matched to a gene: 9. CDR1 is KGHDR and CDR2 is SFDVKD in the germline V gene. The CDR3 DNA reads as TGTGCCACCAGTGATTTGCAGACACGGACAGGGACCTATGGCTACACCTTC. Encoded protein: CATSDLQTRTGTYGYTF.